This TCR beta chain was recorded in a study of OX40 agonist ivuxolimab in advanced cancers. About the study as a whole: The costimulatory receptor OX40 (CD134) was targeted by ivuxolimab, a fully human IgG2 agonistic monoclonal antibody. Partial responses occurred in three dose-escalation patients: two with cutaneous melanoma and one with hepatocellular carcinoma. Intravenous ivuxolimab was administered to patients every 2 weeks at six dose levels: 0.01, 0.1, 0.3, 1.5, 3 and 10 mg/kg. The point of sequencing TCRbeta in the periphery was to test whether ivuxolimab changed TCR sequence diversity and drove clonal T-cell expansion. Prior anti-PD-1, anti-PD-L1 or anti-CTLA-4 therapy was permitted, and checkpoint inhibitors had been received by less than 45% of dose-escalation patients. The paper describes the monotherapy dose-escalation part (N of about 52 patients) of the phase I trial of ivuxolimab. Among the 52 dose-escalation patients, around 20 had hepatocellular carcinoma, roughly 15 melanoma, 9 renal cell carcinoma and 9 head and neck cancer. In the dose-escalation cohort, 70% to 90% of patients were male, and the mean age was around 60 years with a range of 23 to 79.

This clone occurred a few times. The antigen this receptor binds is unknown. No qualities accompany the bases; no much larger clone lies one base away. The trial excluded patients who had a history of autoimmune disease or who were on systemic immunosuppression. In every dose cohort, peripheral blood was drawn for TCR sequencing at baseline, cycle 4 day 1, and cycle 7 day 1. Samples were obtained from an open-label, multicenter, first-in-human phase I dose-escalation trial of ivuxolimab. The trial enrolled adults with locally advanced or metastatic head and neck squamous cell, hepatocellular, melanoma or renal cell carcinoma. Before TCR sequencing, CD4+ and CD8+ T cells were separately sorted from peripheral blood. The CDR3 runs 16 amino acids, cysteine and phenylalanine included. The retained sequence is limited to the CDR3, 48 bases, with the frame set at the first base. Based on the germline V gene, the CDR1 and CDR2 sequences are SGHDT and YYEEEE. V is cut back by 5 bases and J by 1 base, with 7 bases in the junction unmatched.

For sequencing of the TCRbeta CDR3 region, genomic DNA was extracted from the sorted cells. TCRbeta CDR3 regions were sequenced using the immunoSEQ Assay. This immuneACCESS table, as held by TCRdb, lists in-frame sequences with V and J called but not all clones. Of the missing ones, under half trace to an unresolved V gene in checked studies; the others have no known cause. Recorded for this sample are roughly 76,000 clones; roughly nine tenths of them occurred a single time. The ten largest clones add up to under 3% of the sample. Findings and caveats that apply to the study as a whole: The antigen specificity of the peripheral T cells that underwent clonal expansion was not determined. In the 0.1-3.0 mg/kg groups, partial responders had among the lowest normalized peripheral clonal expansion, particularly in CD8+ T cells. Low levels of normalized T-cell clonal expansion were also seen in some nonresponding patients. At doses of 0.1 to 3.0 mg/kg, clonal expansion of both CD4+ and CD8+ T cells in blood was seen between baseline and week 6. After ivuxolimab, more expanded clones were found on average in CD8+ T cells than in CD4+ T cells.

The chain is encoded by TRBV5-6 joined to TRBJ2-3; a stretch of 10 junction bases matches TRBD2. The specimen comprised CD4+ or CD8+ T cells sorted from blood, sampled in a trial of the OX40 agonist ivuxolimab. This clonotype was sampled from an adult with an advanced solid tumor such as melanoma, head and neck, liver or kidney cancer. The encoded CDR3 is CASSRPSGSGTDTQYF. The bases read TGTGCCAGCAGTCGACCTAGCGGGAGCGGCACAGATACGCAGTATTTT.